This TCR beta chain comes out of a study of blood T cell repertoires in COVID-19. The wider study: Some COVID-19 samples were acute and others convalescent; all came from the United States, Italy and Spain. Sources were T cells, B-cell-depleted T cells, or PBMCs; the material itself was cDNA or gDNA.

Original handling: The assay estimated nucleated cells by amplifying reference gene primers. Only in-frame clones appear in the TCRdb table, and some are missing; sequencing was by immunoSEQ multiplex PCR. That table is the source of V, J and clone size, and D and trimming were worked out from the DNA. This sample carries about 220,000 clones, over 60% of them seen once, and the ten largest clones take about 7.2%. This CDR3 contains 17 residues. Trimming stripped 3 bases from V and 0 bases from J, with 14 bases between. Looked up from germline, CDR1 is KGHDR and CDR2 is SFDVKD. The chain uses TRBV24-1 and TRBJ2-1; possibly TRBD1 for D (6 bases). Sequencing was done on a sample of peripheral blood. The clonotype comes from a woman in her 70s with acute or convalescent COVID-19. In DNA, the CDR3 is TGTGCCACCAGTGATCGCGGACGGACAGCCTCCTACAATGAGCAGTTCTTC. Protein: CATSDRGRTASYNEQFF.